A selection of T cell receptor beta chains follows, all from one sample in a study of shared clonotypes between healthy human individuals. This table comes from immunoSEQ multiplex PCR, and its TCRdb copy is limited to in-frame clones, with some not included. The table has about 690,000 clones, roughly 87% seen once. The sequenced sample consisted of memory CD8+ T cells from PBMCs. The receptors come from a man aged 18 to 30 in good health. Some clones in this sample may be carry-over from other donors' samples. The CDR3 runs from the conserved cysteine through the conserved F or W. A D gene is named only where the DNA matches it firmly. Where a row states a size, it is once, few, many or the class of an expanded clone; other rows omit it.

-	TRBD2	TRBV28	TRBJ2-7	CASGGGYEQYF	TGTGCCAGCGGGGGGGGCTACGAGCAGTACTTC
-	-	TRBV28	TRBJ1-5	CATKGHLNQPQHF	TGTGCCACCAAAGGACACTTAAATCAGCCCCAGCATTTT
once	-	TRBV7-9	TRBJ2-2	CASSLGSPTGILNTGELFF	TGTGCCAGCAGCTTAGGGTCCCCGACAGGCATCCTGAACACCGGGGAGCTGTTTTTT
-	-	TRBV15	TRBJ1-5	CATSRDDTNPPYNQPQHF	TGTGCCACCAGCAGAGATGACACCAACCCACCATACAATCAGCCCCAGCATTTT
-	-	TRBV2	TRBJ1-2	CASSAREPPHYGYTF	TGTGCCAGCAGTGCCCGGGAGCCGCCCCACTATGGCTACACCTTC
-	-	TRBV10-3	TRBJ1-3	CAIKDSASGNTIYF	TGTGCCATCAAGGATTCGGCCTCTGGAAACACCATATATTTT
-	TRBD1	TRBV7-9	TRBJ2-5	CASSLVRTGEETQYF	TGTGCCAGCAGCTTAGTTAGGACAGGGGAAGAGACCCAGTACTTC
-	-	TRBV7-2	TRBJ2-1	CASSLNSPYSSYNEQFF	TGTGCCAGCAGCTTAAATTCTCCGTACAGCTCCTACAATGAGCAGTTCTTC
-	-	TRBV6-6	TRBJ2-2	CASSYARGNTGELFF	TGTGCCAGCAGTTATGCGCGGGGGAACACCGGGGAGCTGTTTTTT
-	-	TRBV19	TRBJ1-2	CASSIETVNYGYTF	TGTGCCAGTAGTATAGAAACGGTAAACTATGGCTACACCTTC
-	-	TRBV7-9	TRBJ1-2	CASSPSLTRGYGYTF	TGTGCCAGCAGCCCATCATTGACAAGAGGCTATGGCTACACCTTC
once	-	TRBV5-1	TRBJ1-3	CASSVETASSGNTIYF	TGCGCCAGCAGCGTAGAGACAGCATCCTCTGGAAACACCATATATTTT
-	TRBD1	TRBV7-9	TRBJ1-1	CASSLRTGLMNTEAFF	TGTGCCAGCAGCTTACGGACAGGCCTAATGAACACTGAAGCTTTCTTT
many	TRBD1	TRBV4-3	TRBJ2-3	CASSQTLLTGVYPDTQYF	TGCGCCAGCAGCCAAACCCTATTAACAGGGGTCTATCCAGATACGCAGTATTTT
-	-	TRBV27	TRBJ2-7	CASSSFGGPTPYEQYF	TGTGCCAGCAGTTCCTTTGGGGGGCCGACCCCTTACGAGCAGTACTTC
few	TRBD1	TRBV27	TRBJ1-5	CASSIGTGNQPQHF	TGTGCCAGCAGTATTGGGACAGGTAATCAGCCCCAGCATTTT
once	-	TRBV6-6	TRBJ1-2	CASSAHGGYGYTF	TGTGCCAGCAGCGCCCATGGGGGATATGGCTACACCTTC
-	-	TRBV27	TRBJ2-4	CASSPTVTLAKNIQYF	TGTGCCAGCAGTCCCACGGTTACACTAGCCAAAAACATTCAGTACTTC
-	TRBD1	TRBV4-2	TRBJ2-1	CASSQVQGASYNEQFF	TGTGCCAGCAGCCAAGTACAGGGGGCCTCCTACAATGAGCAGTTCTTC
-	-	TRBV5-5	TRBJ2-2	CASGKVGRTRWRPGELFF	TGTGCCAGCGGAAAAGTAGGACGGACCCGTTGGAGGCCCGGGGAGCTGTTTTTT
-	-	TRBV15	TRBJ1-5	CATSRDKRGPQPQHF	TGTGCCACCAGCAGAGATAAACGGGGGCCTCAGCCCCAGCATTTT
-	TRBD2	TRBV5-4	TRBJ2-4	CASSLKREAKNIQYF	TGTGCCAGCAGCTTAAAGCGGGAGGCCAAAAACATTCAGTACTTC
once	-	TRBV27	TRBJ2-5	CASSPRAGQETQYF	TGTGCCAGCAGTCCCAGGGCGGGACAAGAGACCCAGTACTTC
-	-	TRBV28	TRBJ1-1	CASRIRQAATEAFF	TGTGCCAGCAGAATACGACAGGCAGCCACTGAAGCTTTCTTT
-	TRBD1	TRBV6-5	TRBJ1-6	CASGIPGQSNSPLHF	TGTGCCAGCGGCATACCGGGACAGTCAAATTCACCCCTCCACTTT
-	-	TRBV6-1	TRBJ1-1	CASRVTGSDTEAFF	TGTGCCAGCAGAGTAACAGGGTCGGACACTGAAGCTTTCTTT
once	TRBD2	TRBV7-9	TRBJ2-1	CASSFPAGEQFF	TGTGCCAGCAGCTTTCCAGCGGGGGAGCAGTTCTTC
-	TRBD2	TRBV7-9	TRBJ2-7	CASSVSGTSYEQYF	TGTGCCAGCAGCGTAAGCGGGACCTCCTACGAGCAGTACTTC
-	TRBD2	TRBV4-1	TRBJ2-7	CASSQVKRGYSYEQYF	TGCGCCAGCAGCCAAGTCAAGCGGGGTTACTCCTACGAGCAGTACTTC
-	TRBD1	TRBV27	TRBJ2-7	CASSPGRPGTGFYEQYF	TGTGCCAGCAGTCCCGGCCGCCCCGGGACAGGGTTCTACGAGCAGTACTTC
-	-	TRBV28	TRBJ2-1	CASSLGRGTEGEQFF	TGTGCCAGCAGTTTGGGCAGGGGAACGGAAGGTGAGCAGTTCTTC
once	TRBD1	TRBV11-2	TRBJ2-3	CASSTRDSTTDTQYF	TGTGCCAGCAGCACTCGGGACAGTACCACAGATACGCAGTATTTT
-	-	TRBV6-5	TRBJ1-4	CASSPGVGNEKLFF	TGTGCCAGCAGCCCAGGGGTGGGTAATGAAAAACTGTTTTTT
-	-	TRBV7-9	TRBJ1-2	CASSLHPRQGRNYGYTF	TGTGCCAGCAGCTTACACCCTCGGCAGGGGCGAAACTATGGCTACACCTTC
-	-	TRBV28	TRBJ1-2	CASSYNPRPEGDGYTF	TGTGCCAGCAGTTATAATCCGAGGCCGGAGGGAGATGGCTACACCTTC
-	-	TRBV29-1	TRBJ2-7	CSVQGHLSYEQYF	TGCAGCGTACAGGGACACCTCTCCTACGAGCAGTACTTC
-	-	TRBV19	TRBJ2-7	CASSIRRAKTHEQYF	TGTGCCAGTAGTATAAGGAGGGCCAAGACCCACGAGCAGTACTTC
-	TRBD1	TRBV11-2	TRBJ2-6	CASSQDWTGGIGANVLTF	TGTGCCAGCAGCCAAGATTGGACAGGGGGCATTGGGGCCAACGTCCTGACTTTC
-	-	TRBV7-9	TRBJ1-4	CASSPTNRDSNEKLFF	TGTGCCAGCAGCCCTACTAACAGGGACTCTAATGAAAAACTGTTTTTT
-	TRBD1	TRBV28	TRBJ2-2	CASSPRQGRLTGELFF	TGTGCCAGCAGCCCCCGACAGGGGAGGTTGACCGGGGAGCTGTTTTTT
-	-	TRBV10-1	TRBJ2-2	CASSEGHYSNTGELFF	TGCGCCAGCAGTGAGGGACATTACTCGAACACCGGGGAGCTGTTTTTT
-	-	TRBV19	TRBJ1-1	CASSISGGGGLAEAFF	TGTGCCAGTAGTATATCAGGAGGCGGGGGCCTCGCTGAAGCTTTCTTT
-	TRBD2	TRBV10-3	TRBJ2-5	CAILGGLAGVDTGTQYF	TGTGCCATCCTTGGAGGGCTAGCGGGAGTGGATACGGGGACCCAGTACTTC
-	-	TRBV28	TRBJ1-2	CASSFVGGLNYGYTF	TGTGCCAGCAGTTTTGTCGGGGGCCTCAACTATGGCTACACCTTC
once	-	TRBV5-1	TRBJ1-5	CASSLGGVQPQHF	TGCGCCAGCAGCTTGGGGGGCGTCCAGCCCCAGCATTTT
-	-	TRBV9	TRBJ1-2	CASSPDGRGDYTF	TGTGCCAGCAGCCCAGACGGTCGTGGGGACTACACCTTC
once	-	TRBV13	TRBJ2-1	CASSPGLGVWGEQFF	TGTGCCAGCAGCCCCGGCCTGGGAGTCTGGGGTGAGCAGTTCTTC